This section outlines one T cell receptor beta chain sequence together with its context. The antigen remains unidentified. Assays were performed on 9.7 x 10^4 or so TCR templates per sample. The method was immunoSEQ multiplex PCR; TCRdb's version includes in-frame clones alone and lacks a portion of them. The table lists about 100,000 clones, about 91% of them singletons. Unmatched junction bases numbered 11, after V lost 1 base and J lost 6 bases. The CDR3 is 17 amino acids. CDR1 is SGHAT, CDR2 FQNNGV, per germline. These data are taken from a study of siplizumab effects on memory and regulatory T cells. Study results and limitations: Siplizumab produced a significant drop in alloreactive sequences attributable to unstimulated CD4+ memory cells.

This rearrangement joins TRBV11-2 to TRBJ1-4, with 7 bases identical to TRBD1. The TCR sequence derives from a human donor in good health. The sequencing sample was made of CD4+ T cells sorted from blood. Here the CDR3 DNA reads TGTGCCAGCAGCTTAGTTGGCAGGGGGGACCGATATGAAAAACTGTTTTTT. As protein: CASSLVGRGDRYEKLFF.